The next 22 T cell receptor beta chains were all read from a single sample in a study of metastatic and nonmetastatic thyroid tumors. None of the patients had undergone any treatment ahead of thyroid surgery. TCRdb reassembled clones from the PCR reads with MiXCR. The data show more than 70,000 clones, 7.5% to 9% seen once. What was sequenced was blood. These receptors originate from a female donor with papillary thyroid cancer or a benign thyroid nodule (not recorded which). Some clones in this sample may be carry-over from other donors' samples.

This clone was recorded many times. The CDR3 nucleotides read TGTGCCTGGAGTCTGGGGCAGGGAGGCCAGCCCCAGCATTTT. Its protein product is CAWSLGQGGQPQHF. This chain uses TRBV30 with TRBJ1-5; D perhaps matches TRBD1 (5 bases). V was clipped by 2 bases and J by 7 bases, with 15 bases between them. The CDR3 extends over 14 amino acids. Germline values: CDR1 GTSNPN, CDR2 SVGIG (reference sequence).

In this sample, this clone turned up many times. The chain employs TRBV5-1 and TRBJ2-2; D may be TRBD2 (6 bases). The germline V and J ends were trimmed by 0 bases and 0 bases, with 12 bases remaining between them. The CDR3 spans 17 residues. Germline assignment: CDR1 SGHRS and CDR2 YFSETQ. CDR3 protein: CASSLAIGEANTGELFF. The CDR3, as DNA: TGCGCCAGCAGCTTGGCCATAGGGGAGGCGAACACCGGGGAGCTGTTTTTT.

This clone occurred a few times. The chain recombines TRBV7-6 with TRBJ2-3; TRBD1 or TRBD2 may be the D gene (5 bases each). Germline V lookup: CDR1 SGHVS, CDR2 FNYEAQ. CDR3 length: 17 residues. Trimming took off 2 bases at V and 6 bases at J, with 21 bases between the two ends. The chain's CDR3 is CASSLRKGSWGLDTQYF. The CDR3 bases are TGTGCCAGCAGCTTAAGGAAAGGAAGCTGGGGGTTGGATACGCAGTATTTT.

The CDR3 reads CSDTVRTGGKYEQYF. CDR3 DNA sequence: TGCAGTGATACCGTTAGGACAGGGGGCAAATACGAGCAGTACTTC. The chain recombines TRBV20-1 with TRBJ2-7; TRBD1 aligns across 11 bases. The CDR3 totals 15 residues. Germline loops: CDR1 DFQATT, CDR2 SNEGSKA (reference sequence). V dropped 7 bases and J dropped 4; count of bases not matched to a gene: 12.

The CDR3 reads CATSRVGSGETQYF. The CDR3 DNA sequence: TGTGCCACCAGCAGAGTGGGGTCTGGGGAGACCCAGTACTTC. This chain joins TRBV15 and TRBJ2-5, with D unclear. Germline V CDR1 and CDR2: LNHNV, YYDKDF (reference sequence). CDR3 length: 14 amino acids. Trimming took 1 base from V and 5 from J, leaving 11 bases between them.

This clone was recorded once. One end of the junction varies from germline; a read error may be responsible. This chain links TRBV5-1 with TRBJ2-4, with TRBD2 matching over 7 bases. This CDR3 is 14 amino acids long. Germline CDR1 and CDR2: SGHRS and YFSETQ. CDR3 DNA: TGCACCAGCAGCACGGGGGGAACCAAAAACATTGAGTACTTC. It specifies CTSSTGGTKNIEYF.

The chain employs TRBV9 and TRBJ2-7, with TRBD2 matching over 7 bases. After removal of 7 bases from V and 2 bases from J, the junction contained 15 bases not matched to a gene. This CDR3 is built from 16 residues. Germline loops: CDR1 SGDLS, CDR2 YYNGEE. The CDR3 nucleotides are TGTGCCAGCCGCCTGAATCGGGGGGTGTATACCTACGAGCAGTACTTC. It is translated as CASRLNRGVYTYEQYF.

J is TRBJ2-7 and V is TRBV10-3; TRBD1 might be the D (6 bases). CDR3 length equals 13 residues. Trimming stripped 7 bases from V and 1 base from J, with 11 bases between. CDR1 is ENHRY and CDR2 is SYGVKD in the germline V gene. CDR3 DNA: TGTGCCATCAATCCTACAGGGTCCTACGAGCAGTACTTC. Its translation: CAINPTGSYEQYF.

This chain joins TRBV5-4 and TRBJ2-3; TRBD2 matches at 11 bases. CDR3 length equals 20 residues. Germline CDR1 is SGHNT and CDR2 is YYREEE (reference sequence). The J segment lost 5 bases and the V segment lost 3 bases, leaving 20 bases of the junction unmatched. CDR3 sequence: CASSSRGRVLAGGKGDTQYF. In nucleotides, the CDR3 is TGTGCCAGCAGCTCGAGGGGTAGGGTCCTAGCGGGGGGAAAGGGAGATACGCAGTATTTT. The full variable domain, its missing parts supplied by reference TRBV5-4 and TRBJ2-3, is ETGVTQSPTHLIKTRGQQVTLRCSSQSGHNTVSWYQQALGQGPQFIFQYYREEENGRGNFPPRFSGLQFPNYSSELNVNALELDDSALYLCASSSRGRVLAGGKGDTQYFGPGTRLTVL.

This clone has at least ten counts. Here the CDR3 reads CASSQDQGLGREQYF. The CDR3 bases are TGTGCCAGCAGCCAAGATCAGGGGTTGGGGAGGGAGCAGTACTTC. The chain is built from TRBV3-1 and TRBJ2-7; the D call may be TRBD1 or TRBD2 (6 bases each). CDR1 and CDR2 (germline): LGHDT, YNNKEL (reference sequence). V was clipped by 0 bases and J by 7 bases, with 16 bases between them. The CDR3 sequence is 15 residues long.

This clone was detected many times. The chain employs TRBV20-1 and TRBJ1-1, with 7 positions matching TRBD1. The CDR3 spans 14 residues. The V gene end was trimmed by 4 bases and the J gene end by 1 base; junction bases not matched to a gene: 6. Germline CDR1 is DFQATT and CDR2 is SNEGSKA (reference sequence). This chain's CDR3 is CSAIQGLGNTEAFF. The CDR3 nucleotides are TGCAGTGCTATACAGGGGCTCGGGAACACTGAAGCTTTCTTT.

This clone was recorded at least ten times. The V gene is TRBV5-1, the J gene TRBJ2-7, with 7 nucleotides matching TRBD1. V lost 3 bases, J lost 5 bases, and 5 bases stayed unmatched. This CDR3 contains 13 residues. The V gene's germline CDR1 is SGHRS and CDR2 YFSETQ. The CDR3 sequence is CASSWNRGNEQYF. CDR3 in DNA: TGCGCCAGCAGCTGGAACAGGGGAAACGAGCAGTACTTC.

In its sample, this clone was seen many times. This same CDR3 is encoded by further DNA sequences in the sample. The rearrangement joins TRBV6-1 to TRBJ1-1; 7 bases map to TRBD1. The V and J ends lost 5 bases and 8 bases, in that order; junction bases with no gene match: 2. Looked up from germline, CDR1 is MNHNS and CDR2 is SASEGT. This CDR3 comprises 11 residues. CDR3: CASSLGQEAFF. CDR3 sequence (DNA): TGTGCCAGCAGTTTGGGACAGGAAGCTTTCTTT.

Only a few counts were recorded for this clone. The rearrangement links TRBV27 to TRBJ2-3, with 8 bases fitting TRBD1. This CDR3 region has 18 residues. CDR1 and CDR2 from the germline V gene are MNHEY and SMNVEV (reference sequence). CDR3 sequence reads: CAISRGGRGQGRTDTQYF. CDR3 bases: TGTGCGATAAGCAGAGGGGGGAGAGGACAGGGCCGCACAGATACGCAGTATTTT.

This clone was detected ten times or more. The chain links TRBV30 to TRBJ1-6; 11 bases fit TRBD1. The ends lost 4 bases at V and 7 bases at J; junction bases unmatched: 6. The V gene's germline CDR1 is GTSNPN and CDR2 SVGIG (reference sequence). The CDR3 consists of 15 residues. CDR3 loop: CAWINRDRGNSPLHF. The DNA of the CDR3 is TGTGCCTGGATCAACCGGGACAGGGGGAATTCACCCCTCCACTTT. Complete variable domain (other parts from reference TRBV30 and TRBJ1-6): SQTIHQWPATLVQPVGSPLSLECTVEGTSNPNLYWYRQAAGRGLQLLFYSVGIGQISSEVPQNLSASRPQDRQFILSSKKLLLSDSGFYLCAWINRDRGNSPLHFGNGTRLTVT.

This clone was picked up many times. The CDR3 coding sequence is TGTGCCAGCAGCTCCGGGACTAGCGGGGGGCGTCGTGTGCAGTTCTTC. Its translation is CASSSGTSGGRRVQFF. This sequence joins TRBV11-2 and TRBJ2-1; TRBD2 aligns across 15 bases. Germline CDR1 and CDR2: SGHAT and FQNNGV. The J segment lost 12 bases and the V segment lost 4 bases, leaving 10 bases of the junction unmatched. This CDR3 is 16 amino acids long. The full variable domain, with the rest looked up from reference TRBV11-2 and TRBJ2-1, is EAGVAQSPRYKIIEKRQSVAFWCNPISGHATLYWYQQILGQGPKLLIQFQNNGVVDDSQLPKDRFSAERLKGVDSTLKIQPAKLEDSAVYLCASSSGTSGGRRVQFFGPGTRLTVL.

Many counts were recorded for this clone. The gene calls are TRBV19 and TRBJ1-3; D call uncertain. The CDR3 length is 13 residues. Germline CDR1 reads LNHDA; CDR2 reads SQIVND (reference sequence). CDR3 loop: CASGSFSGNTIYF. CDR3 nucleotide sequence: TGTGCTTCGGGATCCTTCTCTGGAAACACCATATATTTT.

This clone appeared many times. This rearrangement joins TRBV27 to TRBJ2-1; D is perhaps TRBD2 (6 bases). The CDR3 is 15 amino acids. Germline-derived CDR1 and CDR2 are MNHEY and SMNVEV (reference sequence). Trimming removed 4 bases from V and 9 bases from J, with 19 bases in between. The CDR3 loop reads CASSSQAILGSEQFF. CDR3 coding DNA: TGTGCCAGCAGTTCCCAAGCCATCCTCGGGAGTGAGCAGTTCTTC.

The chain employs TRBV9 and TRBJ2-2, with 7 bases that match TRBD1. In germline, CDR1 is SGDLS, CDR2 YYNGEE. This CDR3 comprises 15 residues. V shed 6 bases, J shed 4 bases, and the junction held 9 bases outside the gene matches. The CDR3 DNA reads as TGTGCCAGCATCCCGTCCGACAGGGCCACCGGGGAGCTGTTTTTT. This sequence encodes CASIPSDRATGELFF. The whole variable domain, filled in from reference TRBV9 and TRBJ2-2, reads DSGVTQTPKHLITATGQRVTLRCSPRSGDLSVYWYQQSLDQGLQFLIQYYNGEERAKGNILERFSAQQFPDLHSELNLSSLELGDSALYFCASIPSDRATGELFFGEGSRLTVL.

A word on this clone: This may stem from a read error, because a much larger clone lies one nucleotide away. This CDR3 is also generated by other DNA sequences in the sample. The DNA of the CDR3 is TGTGCCAGCAGCCCAGGAACACGGGGCTCCTACAATGAGCAGTTCTTC. It encodes CASSPGTRGSYNEQFF. V is TRBV9 and J is TRBJ2-1, with a weak D call TRBD2 (5 bases). Trimming removed 4 bases at V and 0 bases at J, with 14 bases between. The CDR3 runs to 16 residues. The germline V gene encodes CDR1 SGDLS and CDR2 YYNGEE. The variable domain in full, completed from reference TRBV9 and TRBJ2-1, reads DSGVTQTPKHLITATGQRVTLRCSPRSGDLSVYWYQQSLDQGLQFLIQYYNGEERAKGNILERFSAQQFPDLHSELNLSSLELGDSALYFCASSPGTRGSYNEQFFGPGTRLTVL.

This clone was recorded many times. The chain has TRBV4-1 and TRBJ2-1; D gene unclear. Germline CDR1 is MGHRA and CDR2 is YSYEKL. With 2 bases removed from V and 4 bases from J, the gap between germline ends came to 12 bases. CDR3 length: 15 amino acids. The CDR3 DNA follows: TGCGCCAGCAGCCAATCGCAGGACCCTTACAATGAGCAGTTCTTC. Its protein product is CASSQSQDPYNEQFF.

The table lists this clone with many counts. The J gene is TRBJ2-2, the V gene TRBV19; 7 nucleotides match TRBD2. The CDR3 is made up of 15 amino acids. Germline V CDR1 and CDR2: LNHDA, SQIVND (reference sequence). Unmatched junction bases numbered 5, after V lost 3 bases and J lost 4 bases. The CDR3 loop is CASSMGGSFTGELFF. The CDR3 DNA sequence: TGTGCCAGTAGTATGGGGGGGTCCTTCACCGGGGAGCTGTTTTTT.